The 27 T cell receptor beta chains below come from one sample, sequenced in a study of spatial heterogeneity in lung cancer. Using its own MiXCR run on the 5' RACE reads, TCRdb lists one record per CDR3 protein. The sample has some 21,000 distinct CDR3 sequences; about 3% are singletons. Described time point: sample taken at primary tumor resection. The specimen was PBMCs, collected at surgery. These TCRs come from a female donor with early-stage non-small cell lung cancer.

Many counts were recorded for this clonotype. This chain uses TRBV18 with TRBJ2-5, with 7 bases matching TRBD2. Germline V gene lookup returns CDR1 KGHSH and CDR2 LQKENI. This CDR3 region has 16 residues. Trimming cost V 1 base and J 2 bases; bases outside gene matches: 7. The CDR3: CASSPQGGAGQETQYF. The DNA of the CDR3 is TGTGCCAGCTCACCACAGGGCGGAGCGGGACAAGAGACCCAGTACTTC.

There are many counts of this clonotype. This chain links TRBV9 with TRBJ1-5, with TRBD1 as a possible D gene (5 bases). Per the germline V gene, CDR1 is SGDLS and CDR2 is YYNGEE. The CDR3 is made up of 16 amino acids. V was trimmed by 0 bases and J by 2 bases, leaving 12 bases between them. CDR3 region: CASSVGGGSGNQPQHF. CDR3 DNA: TGTGCCAGCAGCGTAGGCGGGGGGTCGGGCAATCAGCCCCAGCATTTT. Using reference TRBV9 and TRBJ1-5 for the parts outside the CDR3, the full variable domain is DSGVTQTPKHLITATGQRVTLRCSPRSGDLSVYWYQQSLDQGLQFLIQYYNGEERAKGNILERFSAQQFPDLHSELNLSSLELGDSALYFCASSVGGGSGNQPQHFGDGTRLSIL.

Ten or more counts support this clonotype. The chain joins TRBV15 to TRBJ1-2; 9 positions match TRBD1. Germline-derived CDR1 and CDR2 are LNHNV and YYDKDF (reference sequence). The J segment lost 4 bases and the V segment lost 3 bases, leaving 6 bases of the junction unmatched. This CDR3 is built from 15 residues. The CDR3 coding sequence is TGTGCCACCAGCAGGGAAGAGGGACAGGGCTATGGCTACACCTTC. This encodes CATSREEGQGYGYTF.

This clonotype has a count of ten or more. The chain is built from TRBV2 and TRBJ2-5, with TRBD2 matching over 9 bases. This CDR3 spans 15 amino acids. V was clipped by 3 bases and J by 4 bases; unmatched bases: 6. Germline CDR1 SNHLY, CDR2 FYNNEI. This CDR3 reads CASSDSGRGIETQYF. For the CDR3, the DNA is TGTGCCAGCAGTGATAGCGGGAGAGGGATAGAGACCCAGTACTTC.

This clonotype occurred many times. V gene TRBV4-1 combines with J gene TRBJ2-5; a possible D gene is TRBD2 (6 bases). Germline CDR1 reads MGHRA; CDR2 reads YSYEKL. Trimming removed 4 bases at V and 4 bases at J, with 13 bases between. The CDR3 loop spans 14 amino acids. The CDR3 loop is CASSRQEGGETQYF. The DNA of the CDR3 is TGCGCCAGCAGCCGCCAAGAGGGAGGAGAGACCCAGTACTTC.

This clonotype was seen at least ten times. The chain couples TRBV4-2 to TRBJ1-2; perhaps TRBD1 as D (6 bases). Looked up from germline, CDR1 is LGHNA and CDR2 is YNFKEQ. The CDR3 has 12 amino acids. V lost 6 bases and J 6 bases, leaving 11 bases between the germline ends. This CDR3 reads CASREGHDGYTF. The CDR3 DNA follows: TGTGCCAGCAGAGAGGGACACGATGGCTACACCTTC.

This clonotype showed up many times. The chain carries TRBV25-1 and TRBJ2-1; D is possibly TRBD2 (7 bases). From germline, CDR1 is MGHDK and CDR2 SYGVNS. With 3 bases removed from V and 8 bases from J, the gap between germline ends came to 17 bases. This CDR3 contains 15 residues. The CDR3 reads CASSEGGAIGDEQFF. CDR3 coding DNA: TGTGCCAGCAGTGAGGGGGGGGCGATAGGCGATGAGCAGTTCTTC.

This clonotype was detected ten times or more. The chain employs TRBV28 and TRBJ1-5; D is perhaps TRBD1 (6 bases). Germline lookup yields CDR1 MDHEN and CDR2 SYDVKM. The CDR3 sequence is 18 residues long. The V gene lost 5 bases and the J gene lost 0 bases, with 20 bases spanning the gap. CDR3 region: CASSLLMTGSYSNQPQHF. The CDR3, as DNA: TGTGCCAGCAGTCTCTTAATGACAGGCTCCTATAGCAATCAGCCCCAGCATTTT.

The table lists this clonotype with many counts. The chain has TRBV3-1 and TRBJ1-5; D remains ambiguous. The CDR3 contains 15 residues. In germline, CDR1 is LGHDT, CDR2 YNNKEL (reference sequence). Trimming took off 4 bases at V and 0 bases at J, with 10 bases between the two ends. CDR3 coding DNA: TGTGCCAGCAGCCGGGCATTAGGTAGCAATCAGCCCCAGCATTTT. Translated: CASSRALGSNQPQHF.

Many counts were recorded for this clonotype. V is TRBV6-6 and J is TRBJ2-7; possibly TRBD2 for D (6 bases). This CDR3 region has 14 residues. Deletions cut 2 bases from V and 4 bases from J, with 12 bases between. Germline V CDR1 and CDR2: MNHNY, SVGAGI (reference sequence). The CDR3 region has the DNA TGTGCCAGCAGTTACGGGGAGGCTTCTTACGAGCAGTACTTC. It translates to CASSYGEASYEQYF.

The rearrangement uses TRBV11-3 and TRBJ2-1, with 11 bases fitting TRBD2. The J segment lost 5 bases and the V segment lost 5 bases, leaving 20 bases of the junction unmatched. Germline values: CDR1 SGHNT, CDR2 YENEEA. There are 20 residues in the CDR3. The CDR3 spells CASSQTTPTSGSSGNNEQFF. The CDR3, as DNA: TGTGCCAGCAGCCAGACCACCCCAACTAGCGGGAGTTCGGGTAACAATGAGCAGTTCTTC.

This clonotype was counted many times. The V call is TRBV7-3, the J call TRBJ2-3; D uncertain. The CDR3 consists of 12 residues. The germline V gene has CDR1 SGHTA and CDR2 FQGTGA. V was trimmed by 2 bases and J by 2 bases, leaving 2 bases between them. This CDR3 is CASSLATDTQYF. In DNA form, the CDR3 reads TGTGCCAGCAGCTTAGCCACAGATACGCAGTATTTT. Variable domain in full (rest from reference TRBV7-3 and TRBJ2-3): GAGVSQTPSNKVTEKGKYVELRCDPISGHTALYWYRQSLGQGPEFLIYFQGTGAADDSGLPNDRFFAVRPEGSVSTLKIQRTERGDSAVYLCASSLATDTQYFGPGTRLTVL.

The sample holds many counts of this clonotype. The chain combines TRBV7-8 with TRBJ2-2, with TRBD1 matching over 7 bases. Germline CDR1 reads SGHVS; CDR2 reads FQNEAQ. This CDR3 spans 15 amino acids. The V and J ends lost 4 bases and 1 base, in that order; junction bases with no gene match: 3. The CDR3 DNA reads TGTGCCAGCAGCTGGGGGACAGTGAACACCGGGGAGCTGTTTTTT. This gives the protein CASSWGTVNTGELFF.

This clonotype came up many times. The chain has TRBV24-1 and TRBJ2-1; 11 bases are shared with TRBD2. The CDR3 runs to 17 residues. Per the germline V gene, CDR1 is KGHDR and CDR2 is SFDVKD. V gave up 12 bases and J gave up 1 base; unmatched junction bases: 13. The CDR3 loop is CAPTGTSGGESYNEQFF. The CDR3, as DNA: TGTGCCCCTACCGGGACTAGCGGAGGGGAGTCCTACAATGAGCAGTTCTTC.

This clonotype has at least ten counts. The chain recombines TRBV27 with TRBJ2-2; D is possibly TRBD2 (6 bases). The CDR3 extends over 18 amino acids. The V and J ends lost 2 bases and 1 base respectively, with 17 bases between them. The germline V gene has CDR1 MNHEY and CDR2 SMNVEV (reference sequence). The CDR3 nucleotides read TGTGCCAGCAGTTTAAGTTTGGTCGGTAGCGGGAACACCGGGGAGCTGTTTTTT. This encodes CASSLSLVGSGNTGELFF.

This clonotype was counted a few times. This sequence joins TRBV6-5 and TRBJ2-3; the D call may be TRBD1 or TRBD2 (6 bases each). Trimming shortened V by 6 bases and J by 1 base, and 14 bases separated the two germline ends. The CDR3 spans 15 residues. The V gene's germline CDR1 is MNHEY and CDR2 SVGAGI. The CDR3 region has the DNA TGTGCCAGCAGAAACAGGAGGGGGGGCACAGATACGCAGTATTTT. Translated, it gives CASRNRRGGTDTQYF.

The chain joins TRBV5-4 to TRBJ1-1, with TRBD1 matching over 7 bases. CDR3 length equals 12 residues. CDR1 and CDR2 (germline): SGHNT, YYREEE (reference sequence). J was trimmed by 5 bases and V by 5 bases; bases with no gene match: 3. CDR3: CASRAGQTEAFF. In DNA, the CDR3 is TGTGCCAGCAGGGCGGGACAGACTGAAGCTTTCTTT.

This clonotype was detected many times. The chain combines TRBV20-1 with TRBJ2-7, with D possibly matching TRBD1 (6 bases). There are 12 residues in the CDR3. Trimming removed 5 bases at V and 5 bases at J, with 13 bases between. Germline V gene lookup returns CDR1 DFQATT and CDR2 SNEGSKA (reference sequence). CDR3 nucleotides: TGCAGTGCTTTGACCCAGGGGAACGAGCAGTACTTC. Protein sequence: CSALTQGNEQYF.

There are many counts of this clonotype. The chain employs TRBV27 and TRBJ2-1; 7 nucleotides line up with TRBD1. CDR3 size: 19 residues. Germline CDR1 is MNHEY and CDR2 is SMNVEV (reference sequence). The trim removed 5 bases at V and 2 bases at J, leaving 18 bases unmatched. CDR3 region: CASSPVTGIGQAPYNEQFF. CDR3 DNA: TGTGCCAGCAGTCCCGTGACGGGTATCGGACAGGCCCCCTACAATGAGCAGTTCTTC.

This clonotype was recorded many times. The gene calls are TRBV7-3 and TRBJ2-3; D unclear. CDR3 length: 15 amino acids. The V gene lost 1 base and the J gene lost 2 bases, with 10 bases spanning the gap. In germline, CDR1 is SGHTA, CDR2 FQGTGA. The CDR3 nucleotides read TGTGCCAGCAGCTTAAATAGCCGATTCACAGATACGCAGTATTTT. Translation gives CASSLNSRFTDTQYF.

This clonotype was picked up many times. V usage is TRBV4-1 and J usage is TRBJ2-3; 8 bases agree with TRBD2. Germline CDR1 is MGHRA and CDR2 is YSYEKL. The CDR3 has 16 amino acids. Trimming at V came to 1 base and at J to 4 bases, leaving 7 bases not matched to a gene. The CDR3 is CASSQVGAGVADTQYF. The CDR3 nucleotides are TGCGCCAGCAGCCAAGTCGGAGCGGGAGTAGCAGATACGCAGTATTTT.

This clonotype occurred many times. J is TRBJ2-5 and V is TRBV6-5; 7 nucleotides match TRBD1. The ends lost 8 bases at V and 2 bases at J; junction bases unmatched: 5. This CDR3 has 13 residues. Germline CDR1 reads MNHEY; CDR2 reads SVGAGI. CDR3 loop: CASGLGQQETQYF. The CDR3, as DNA: TGTGCCAGCGGCCTGGGACAGCAAGAGACCCAGTACTTC.

The table lists this clonotype with many counts. This chain links TRBV5-1 with TRBJ2-5, with D tentatively TRBD2 (6 bases). V lost 2 bases and J lost 5, with 10 bases in between. The CDR3 runs 13 residues. Germline-derived CDR1 and CDR2 are SGHRS and YFSETQ. CDR3 loop: CASSFRGSETQYF. For the CDR3, the DNA is TGCGCCAGCAGCTTTCGGGGGTCGGAGACCCAGTACTTC. Filled out from reference TRBV5-1 and TRBJ2-5, the complete variable domain reads KAGVTQTPRYLIKTRGQQVTLSCSPISGHRSVSWYQQTPGQGLQFLFEYFSETQRNKGNFPGRFSGRQFSNSRSEMNVSTLELGDSALYLCASSFRGSETQYFGPGTRLLVL.

This clonotype was seen repeatedly, ten times or more. The chain joins TRBV28 to TRBJ2-7; a weak D match, TRBD2 (5 bases). CDR1 MDHEN and CDR2 SYDVKM come from the germline V gene. Trimming took 1 base from V and 4 from J, leaving 14 bases between them. This CDR3 region has 15 residues. The CDR3, as DNA: TGTGCCAGCAGTTTATCGATAAGCGGAATGTACGAGCAGTACTTC. Encoded protein: CASSLSISGMYEQYF.

This clonotype was detected a few times. The CDR3 DNA follows: TGCGCCAGCAGTGAATCGGGGGCTACGACTGAAAAACTGTTTTTT. Translating gives CASSESGATTEKLFF. This sequence joins TRBV10-2 and TRBJ1-4; TRBD1 might be the D (6 bases). Germline lookup yields CDR1 WSHSY and CDR2 SAAADI. This CDR3 is built from 15 residues. V gave up 3 bases and J gave up 7 bases, with 15 bases separating them.

In its sample, this clonotype was seen many times. The CDR3 sequence is CATSRDSGRRVYEQYF. The CDR3 nucleotides are TGTGCCACCAGCAGAGATTCAGGGCGTCGGGTCTACGAGCAGTACTTC. The genes are TRBV15 and TRBJ2-7, with D possibly TRBD1 on 5 matching bases. Germline CDR1 reads LNHNV; CDR2 reads YYDKDF (reference sequence). The CDR3 is made up of 16 amino acids. Trimming removed 0 bases from V and 3 bases from J, with 15 bases in between.

In this sample, this clonotype turned up many times. The V call is TRBV27, the J call TRBJ2-7; 7 bases are shared with TRBD2. The CDR3 loop spans 17 amino acids. V trimming: 4 bases; J trimming: 1 base; junction bases outside the gene matches: 13. The germline gives CDR1 MNHEY, CDR2 SMNVEV (reference sequence). The chain's CDR3 is CASSSRWGGRTSYEQYF. CDR3 nucleotides: TGTGCCAGCAGTTCTCGCTGGGGCGGGAGAACTTCCTACGAGCAGTACTTC.